The table lists the clone carrying this T cell receptor beta chain with a few counts. The antigen is undetermined. The data originate from a study of cytomegalovirus exposure and HLA in healthy donors. CDR1 is SGHTA and CDR2 is FQGTGA in the germline V gene. The CDR3 runs to 13 residues. V shed 5 bases, J shed 5 bases, and the junction held 3 bases outside the gene matches. The study's findings and limits: The classifier reportedly diagnosed cytomegalovirus status with high sensitivity and specificity. Analysis was performed later, and it showed HLA-associated TCR beta chains to be more clonally expanded than equally common others. In an earlier analysis, about 90% or about 30%: the productive usage of most TCR beta V segments.

Primers included in the PCR were 60 Vbeta and 13 Jbeta primers. Produced via immunoSEQ multiplex PCR; TCRdb's table is partial and in-frame only. The sample carries around 110,000 clones, about four fifths recorded once. This sequence joins TRBV7-3 and TRBJ1-1; 9 positions agree with TRBD1. Sequences were obtained from PBMCs. The TCR sequence derives from a woman aged 18-35 years in good health and CMV-seropositive. CDR3 residues: CASSPQGATEAFF. The CDR3 DNA reads TGTGCCAGCAGCCCACAGGGGGCTACTGAAGCTTTCTTT. The full variable domain, in which reference TRBV7-3 and TRBJ1-1 provide the parts outside the CDR3, is GAGVSQTPSNKVTEKGKYVELRCDPISGHTALYWYRQSLGQGPEFLIYFQGTGAADDSGLPNDRFFAVRPEGSVSTLKIQRTERGDSAVYLCASSPQGATEAFFGQGTRLTVV.